This TCR beta chain came from a study of control samples from healthy donors and cancer patients. Measured with immunoSEQ multiplex PCR; TCRdb has only the in-frame clones, and not every one. Among about 200,000 clones listed, around 90% were seen once. Germline values: CDR1 MRHNA, CDR2 SNTAGT. The CDR3 has 16 residues. V shed 4 bases and J shed 7 bases, with 21 bases lying between them. V and J are TRBV6-4 and TRBJ2-3, with TRBD2 as a possible D gene (5 bases). Sequencing was performed on blood. The clonotype comes from a young man in good health. The CDR3 loop is CASSVPPQGLAYTQYF. The CDR3 DNA reads TGTGCCAGCAGTGTCCCACCCCAAGGACTCGCTTATACGCAGTATTTT.